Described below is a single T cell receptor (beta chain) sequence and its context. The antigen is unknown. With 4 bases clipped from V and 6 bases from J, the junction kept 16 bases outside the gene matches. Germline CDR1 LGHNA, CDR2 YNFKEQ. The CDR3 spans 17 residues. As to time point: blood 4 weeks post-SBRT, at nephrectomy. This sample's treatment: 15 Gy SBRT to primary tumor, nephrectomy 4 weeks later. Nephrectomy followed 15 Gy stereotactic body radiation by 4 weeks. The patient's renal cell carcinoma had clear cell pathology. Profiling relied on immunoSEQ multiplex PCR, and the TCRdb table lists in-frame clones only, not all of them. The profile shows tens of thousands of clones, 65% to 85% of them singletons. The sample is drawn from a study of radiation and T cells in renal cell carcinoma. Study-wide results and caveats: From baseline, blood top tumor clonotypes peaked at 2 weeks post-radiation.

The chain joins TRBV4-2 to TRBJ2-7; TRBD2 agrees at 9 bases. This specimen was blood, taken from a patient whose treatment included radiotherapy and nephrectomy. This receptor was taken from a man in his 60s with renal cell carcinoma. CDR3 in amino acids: CASSRDTRTSDIVEQYF. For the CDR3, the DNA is TGTGCCAGCAGCCGGGACACGAGGACTAGCGATATCGTCGAGCAGTACTTC.